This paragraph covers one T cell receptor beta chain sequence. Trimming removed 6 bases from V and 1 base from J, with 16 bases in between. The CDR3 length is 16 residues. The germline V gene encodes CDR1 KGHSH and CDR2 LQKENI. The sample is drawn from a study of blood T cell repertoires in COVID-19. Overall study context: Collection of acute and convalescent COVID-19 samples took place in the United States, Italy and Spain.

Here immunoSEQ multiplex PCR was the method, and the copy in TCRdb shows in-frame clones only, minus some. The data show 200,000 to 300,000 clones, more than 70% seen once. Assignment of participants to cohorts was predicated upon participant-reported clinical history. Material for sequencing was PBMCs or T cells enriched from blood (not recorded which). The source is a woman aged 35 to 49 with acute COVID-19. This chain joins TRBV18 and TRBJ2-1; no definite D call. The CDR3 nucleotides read TGTGCCAGCTCTCTAAATGGCGGCAAGTCCTACAATGAGCAGTTCTTC. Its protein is CASSLNGGKSYNEQFF. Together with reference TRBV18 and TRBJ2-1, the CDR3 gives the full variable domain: NAGVMQNPRHLVRRRGQEARLRCSPMKGHSHVYWYRQLPEEGLKFMVYLQKENIIDESGMPKERFSAEFPKEGPSILRIQQVVRGDSAAYFCASSLNGGKSYNEQFFGPGTRLTVL.